A selection of T cell receptor beta chains follows, all from one sample in a study of T-cell reconstitution after alpha-beta-depleted transplantation in children. TCRdb independently ran MiXCR on the PCR reads; one entry per CDR3 protein. The sample lists about 460,000 distinct CDR3 sequences, about 10% occurring once. The sample in question was PBMCs, obtained before TCRalphabeta/CD19-depleted stem cell transplant. The receptors derive from a child aged 2-15 years with inherited bone marrow failure, due to receive a stem cell transplant. The CDR3 runs from the conserved cysteine through the conserved F or W. A D gene is named only where the DNA matches it firmly. A clone size is listed for some rows: how often the clone was seen (once, few, many), or a class if it is expanded.

cdr3_aa cdr3_nt j_call clone_size d_call v_call
CASSSLAGRSSDTQYF TGTGCCAGCAGTTCACTAGCGGGAAGGTCGTCAGATACGCAGTATTTT TRBJ2-3 many TRBD2 TRBV6-5
CAPPSRGGPQHF TGTGCCCCACCCTCAAGAGGGGGGCCCCAGCATTTT TRBJ1-5 NA NA TRBV19
CASSLSAYDQYF TGTGCCAGCAGCTTGTCGGCTTACGATCAGTACTTC TRBJ2-7 many NA TRBV5-5
CASSIPEDTIYGYTF TGTGCCAGTAGTATCCCCGAGGACACCATCTATGGCTACACCTTC TRBJ1-2 many NA TRBV19
CASSSEGNTEAFF TGTGCCAGCAGCTCCGAGGGGAACACTGAAGCTTTCTTT TRBJ1-1 many NA TRBV27
CASRRTGSTDTQYF TGTGCCAGCAGACGGACAGGGAGCACAGATACGCAGTATTTT TRBJ2-3 many TRBD1 TRBV12-3/TRBV12-4
CASSYSNLAGVRTGELFF TGTGCCAGCAGTTACTCGAACCTAGCGGGAGTTCGAACCGGGGAGCTGTTTTTT TRBJ2-2 many TRBD2 TRBV6-2/TRBV6-3
CASSFSREADYGYTF TGTGCCAGCAGCTTCTCCAGGGAAGCGGACTATGGCTACACCTTC TRBJ1-2 NA NA TRBV7-9
CASSHLLAGANTGELFF TGTGCCAGCAGCCATCTACTAGCGGGTGCGAACACCGGGGAGCTGTTTTTT TRBJ2-2 many TRBD2 TRBV4-2
CASSFGRGNSPLHF TGTGCCAGCAGCTTTGGCAGGGGAAATTCACCCCTCCACTTT TRBJ1-6 NA NA TRBV7-9
CASTPTEPNTEAFF TGTGCCAGCACCCCGACGGAGCCGAACACTGAAGCTTTCTTT TRBJ1-1 medium-sized NA TRBV12-3/TRBV12-4
CASSGGTSDYEQYF TGTGCCAGCAGCGGAGGGACTAGCGATTACGAGCAGTACTTC TRBJ2-7 many TRBD2 TRBV7-8
CASSKQRNTEAFF TGTGCCAGCAGCAAACAAAGGAACACTGAAGCTTTCTTT TRBJ1-1 many NA TRBV7-2
CASSFGLAGVLNTGELFF TGCGCCAGCAGCTTCGGGCTAGCGGGAGTTCTGAACACCGGGGAGCTGTTTTTT TRBJ2-2 many TRBD2 TRBV5-1
CASSIHIRTGSADTQYF TGTGCCAGCAGCATACATATCCGGACAGGGTCCGCAGATACGCAGTATTTT TRBJ2-3 few TRBD1 TRBV7-8
CASSYFDGYYGYTF TGTGCCAGCAGTTATTTCGACGGCTACTATGGCTACACCTTC TRBJ1-2 NA NA TRBV6-9
CASSLGAGTEAFF TGTGCCAGCAGTTTAGGAGCCGGGACAGAAGCTTTCTTT TRBJ1-1 many NA TRBV12-3/TRBV12-4
CASSPSGRASYEQYF TGTGCCAGCAGTCCTTCCGGGAGGGCCTCCTACGAGCAGTACTTC TRBJ2-7 many TRBD2 TRBV27
CASSESLWAGELFF TGTGCCAGCAGTGAATCCTTGTGGGCCGGGGAGCTGTTTTTT TRBJ2-2 many NA TRBV25-1
CSVDFRKKETQYF TGCAGCGTTGATTTCAGGAAGAAAGAGACCCAGTACTTC TRBJ2-5 many NA TRBV29-1
CSARVALARSGRATYNEQFF TGCAGTGCTAGAGTCGCTCTTGCCCGTAGCGGGAGGGCTACCTACAATGAGCAGTTCTTC TRBJ2-1 few TRBD2 TRBV20-1
CASSQDSAAGGLYNEQFF TGCGCCAGCAGCCAAGATAGTGCAGCGGGAGGCCTTTACAATGAGCAGTTCTTC TRBJ2-1 many TRBD2 TRBV4-3
CASSFSGPSGGYTF TGTGCCAGCAGTTTCTCCGGCCCCTCGGGTGGCTATACCTTC TRBJ1-2 many NA TRBV27
CASSQDSGGYEQYF TGTGCCAGCAGCCAAGATTCAGGGGGCTACGAGCAGTACTTC TRBJ2-7 NA TRBD1 TRBV4-2
CASSQSDNEQFF TGTGCCAGCAGCCAATCTGACAATGAGCAGTTCTTC TRBJ2-1 many NA TRBV16
CASSIDSHSYEQYF TGTGCCAGCAGCATAGACAGCCACTCCTACGAGCAGTACTTC TRBJ2-7 many NA TRBV7-2
CASSLYGAYEQYF TGTGCCAGCAGTTTGTACGGGGCCTACGAGCAGTACTTC TRBJ2-7 many NA TRBV28
CASSPQGDYGYTF TGTGCCAGCAGCCCGCAGGGAGACTATGGCTACACCTTC TRBJ1-2 many NA TRBV7-8
CSVEVGQGSYEQYF TGCAGCGTTGAAGTAGGGCAGGGATCCTACGAGCAGTACTTC TRBJ2-7 many NA TRBV29-1
CASSGLVWYNEQFF TGTGCCAGCAGCGGACTAGTTTGGTACAATGAGCAGTTCTTC TRBJ2-1 many TRBD2 TRBV5-6
CASSPKAAPYEQYF TGTGCCAGCAGCCCCAAGGCCGCCCCCTACGAGCAGTACTTC TRBJ2-7 many NA TRBV7-9
CAHGVDLLYNEQFF TGTGCCCACGGGGTAGACCTTCTTTACAATGAGCAGTTCTTC TRBJ2-1 many NA TRBV10-3
CASSLFQTSGTGELFF TGTGCCAGTAGCTTATTCCAGACTAGCGGGACCGGGGAGCTGTTTTTT TRBJ2-2 few TRBD2 TRBV19